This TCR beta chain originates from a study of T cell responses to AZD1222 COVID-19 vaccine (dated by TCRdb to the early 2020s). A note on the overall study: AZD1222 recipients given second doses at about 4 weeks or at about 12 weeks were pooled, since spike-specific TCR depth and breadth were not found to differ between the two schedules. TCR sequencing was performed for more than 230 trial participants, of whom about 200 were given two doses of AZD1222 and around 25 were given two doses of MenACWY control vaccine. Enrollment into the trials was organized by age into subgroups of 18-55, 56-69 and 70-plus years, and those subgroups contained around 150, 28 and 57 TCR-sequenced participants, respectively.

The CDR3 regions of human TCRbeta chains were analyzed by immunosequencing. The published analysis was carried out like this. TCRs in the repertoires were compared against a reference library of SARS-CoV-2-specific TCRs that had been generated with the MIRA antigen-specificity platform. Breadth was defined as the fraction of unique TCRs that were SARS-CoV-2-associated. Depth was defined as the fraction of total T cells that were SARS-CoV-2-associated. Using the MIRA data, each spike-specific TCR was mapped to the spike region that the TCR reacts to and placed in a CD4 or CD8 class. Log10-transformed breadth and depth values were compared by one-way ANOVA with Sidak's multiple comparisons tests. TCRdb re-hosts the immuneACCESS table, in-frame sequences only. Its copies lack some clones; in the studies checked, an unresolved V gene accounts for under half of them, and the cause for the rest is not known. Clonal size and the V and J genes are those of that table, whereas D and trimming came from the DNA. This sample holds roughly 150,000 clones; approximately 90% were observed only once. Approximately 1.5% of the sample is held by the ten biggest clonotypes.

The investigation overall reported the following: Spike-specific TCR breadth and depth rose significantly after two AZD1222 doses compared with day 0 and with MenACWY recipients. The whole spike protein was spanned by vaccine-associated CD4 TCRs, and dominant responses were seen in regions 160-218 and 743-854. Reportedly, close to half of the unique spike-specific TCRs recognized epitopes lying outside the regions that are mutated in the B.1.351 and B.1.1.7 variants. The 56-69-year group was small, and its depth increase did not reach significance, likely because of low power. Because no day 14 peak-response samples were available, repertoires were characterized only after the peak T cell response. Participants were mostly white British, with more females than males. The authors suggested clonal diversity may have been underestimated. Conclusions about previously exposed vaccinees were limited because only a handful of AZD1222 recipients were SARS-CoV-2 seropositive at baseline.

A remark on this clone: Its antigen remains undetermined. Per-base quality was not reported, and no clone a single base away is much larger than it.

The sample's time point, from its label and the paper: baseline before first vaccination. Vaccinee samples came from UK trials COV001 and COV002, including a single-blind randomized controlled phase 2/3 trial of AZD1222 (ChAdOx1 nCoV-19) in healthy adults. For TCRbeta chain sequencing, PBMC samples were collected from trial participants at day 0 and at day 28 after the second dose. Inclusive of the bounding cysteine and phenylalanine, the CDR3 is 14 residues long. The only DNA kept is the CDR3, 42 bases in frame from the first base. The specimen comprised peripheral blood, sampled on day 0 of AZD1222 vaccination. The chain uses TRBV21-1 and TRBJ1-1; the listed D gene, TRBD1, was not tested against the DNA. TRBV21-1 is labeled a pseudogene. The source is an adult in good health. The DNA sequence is TGTGCCAGCAGCAAAGGTCCCAGGCTAAATGAAGCTTTCTTT. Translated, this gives CASSKGPRLNEAFF.